Below are 24 T cell receptor beta chains sequenced from a single sample in a study of cytomegalovirus exposure and HLA in healthy donors (dated by TCRdb to 2016 to 2017). Libraries came from the immunoSEQ multiplex PCR assay. For the multiplex PCR, a mixture combining 60 forward primers for TCR Vbeta segments and 13 reverse primers for TCR Jbeta segments was used. TCRdb carries this immuneACCESS record with in-frame sequences only. Its versions omit some clonotypes, under half of them owing to an unresolved V gene in the studies checked, with the rest unexplained. Across this sample there are around 100,000 clones, with nearly 65% seen only once. The ten largest clones take up 4% to 5.5% of the sample. The sample comprised PBMCs. These receptors all stem from a human donor in good health.

About this clone: Distinct nucleotide sequences in the sample also encode this CDR3. In DNA, the CDR3 is TGTGCCAGCAGACCCCCGGGACAGGGGGAAAAACTGTTTTTT. It encodes CASRPPGQGEKLFF. The genes are TRBV28 and TRBJ1-4; 10 bases map to TRBD1. CDR3 length equals 14 residues. V was clipped by 6 bases and J by 8 bases; unmatched bases: 6. Germline loops: CDR1 MDHEN, CDR2 SYDVKM.

The rearrangement uses TRBV10-1 and TRBJ2-3; D perhaps matches TRBD2 (5 bases). The V gene's germline CDR1 is WNHNN and CDR2 SYGVQD (reference sequence). The V end was cut by 3 bases, the J end by 2 bases, with 9 bases between. The CDR3 is made up of 14 amino acids. CDR3 protein: CASSETGSTDTQYF. The CDR3 nucleotides read TGCGCCAGCAGTGAAACGGGGTCCACAGATACGCAGTATTTT.

About this clone itself: The sample carries other DNA sequences with the same CDR3. As DNA, the CDR3 is TGTGCCAGCGGGACTAGCGGGTCCCGGGGCGAGCAGTACTTC. It encodes CASGTSGSRGEQYF. The chain recombines TRBV6-1 with TRBJ2-7; 12 bases line up with TRBD2. V gave up 8 bases and J gave up 6 bases; unmatched junction bases: 8. CDR3 length: 14 residues. In germline, CDR1 is MNHNS, CDR2 SASEGT.

J is TRBJ2-1 and V is TRBV7-2; TRBD2 might be the D (6 bases). V was cut by 2 bases and J by 9 bases, with 20 bases left in between. The CDR3 is 16 amino acids. Looked up from germline, CDR1 is SGHTA and CDR2 is FQGNSA. This CDR3 is CASSLRHGPLEGEQFF. The CDR3 bases are TGTGCCAGCAGCTTACGGCACGGACCCTTGGAGGGTGAGCAGTTCTTC.

J is TRBJ1-1 and V is TRBV27; TRBD1 is a possible D gene (6 bases). This CDR3 comprises 16 residues. Germline values: CDR1 MNHEY, CDR2 SMNVEV (reference sequence). Between the trimmed V and J ends, which lost 4 bases and 2 bases, there was a span of 17 bases. CDR3 coding DNA: TGTGCCAGCAGTTCACCGTCCCGGGACACTAACACTGAAGCTTTCTTT. This gives the protein CASSSPSRDTNTEAFF.

J is TRBJ1-2 and V is TRBV5-6, with 8 bases that match TRBD1. The CDR3 is made up of 16 amino acids. Germline assignment: CDR1 SGHDT and CDR2 YYEEEE. J lost 2 bases, V lost 4 bases, and 10 bases had no gene match. The CDR3 loop is CASSPGQESPNYGYTF. CDR3 sequence (DNA): TGTGCCAGCAGCCCGGGACAGGAGTCCCCAAACTATGGCTACACCTTC.

The V call is TRBV7-6, the J call TRBJ1-3; 9 bases match TRBD1. The CDR3 consists of 19 residues. V lost 5 bases, J lost 0 bases, and 14 bases stayed unmatched. Germline V gene lookup returns CDR1 SGHVS and CDR2 FNYEAQ. DNA for the CDR3: TGTGCCAGCAGCGCCGCCGGGACAGGGAATCTACACTCTGGAAACACCATATATTTT. Protein product: CASSAAGTGNLHSGNTIYF.

This chain joins TRBV7-9 and TRBJ2-7; the D gene is possibly TRBD1 (6 bases). V lost 1 base, J lost 4 bases, and 17 bases lay in between. The CDR3 runs 16 residues. Germline assignment: CDR1 SEHNR and CDR2 FQNEAQ (reference sequence). This CDR3 reads CASSLGGPGVGYEQYF. In DNA form, the CDR3 reads TGTGCCAGCAGCTTAGGGGGGCCGGGCGTAGGATACGAGCAGTACTTC.

This clone was recorded only once. The V gene is TRBV11-2, the J gene TRBJ2-7; TRBD1 might be the D (5 bases). This CDR3 region has 14 residues. In germline, CDR1 is SGHAT, CDR2 FQNNGV. Trimming cost V 5 bases and J 1 base, with 12 bases left between them. CDR3 nucleotide sequence: TGTGCCAGCAGCCATAATCAGGGTTCCTACGAGCAGTACTTC. Translated, it gives CASSHNQGSYEQYF.

The V call is TRBV4-1, the J call TRBJ2-1, with D possibly TRBD2 on 6 matching bases. Germline assignment: CDR1 MGHRA and CDR2 YSYEKL. Trimming took off 0 bases at V and 2 bases at J, with 11 bases between the two ends. CDR3 length: 16 amino acids. The CDR3 protein is CASSQDARGAYNEQFF. The CDR3 bases are TGCGCCAGCAGCCAAGATGCTCGCGGGGCCTACAATGAGCAGTTCTTC.

This clone was observed a few times. The chain joins TRBV29-1 to TRBJ2-3, with 10 bases identical to TRBD2. CDR3 size: 15 residues. V shed 1 base and J 3 bases; nucleotides not matched to a gene: 4. Per germline, CDR1 SQVTM and CDR2 ANQGSEA. CDR3 DNA: TGCAGCGTTGAAGGGGGACTAGCGCCGACAGATACGCAGTATTTT. Translated: CSVEGGLAPTDTQYF.

This clone has a handful of counts. The CDR3 coding sequence is TGTGCCAGCAGCGGCCCGGCCTGGGGGCGCTCTGGAAACACCATATATTTT. Residues: CASSGPAWGRSGNTIYF. The rearrangement joins TRBV13 to TRBJ1-3; a possible D gene is TRBD1 (6 bases). This CDR3 is built from 17 residues. Germline V gene sequence: CDR1 PRHDT, CDR2 FYEKMQ (reference sequence). Trimming stripped 5 bases from V and 0 bases from J, with 17 bases between.

There are a few counts of this clone. The chain joins TRBV11-3 to TRBJ2-7; weak D call: TRBD2 (5 bases). Between the trimmed V and J ends, which lost 5 bases and 2 bases, there was a span of 13 bases. The germline CDR1 and CDR2 sequences are SGHNT and YENEEA. This CDR3 has 14 residues. Here the CDR3 DNA reads TGTGCCAGCAGCCAAGGAGGAGCGGCCTACGAGCAGTACTTC. Its protein product is CASSQGGAAYEQYF.

J is TRBJ2-1 and V is TRBV6-4; TRBD2 aligns across 10 bases. The CDR3 is 14 residues long. V was pared by 8 bases and J by 4 bases, with 5 bases of the junction left unmatched. Germline V CDR1 and CDR2: MRHNA, SNTAGT. The CDR3 loop is CASSLAGDYNEQFF. The CDR3 region has the DNA TGTGCCAGCTCCCTAGCGGGAGATTACAATGAGCAGTTCTTC.

The chain recombines TRBV28 with TRBJ1-2, with 7 bases that match TRBD1. The CDR3 has 15 residues. J gave up 5 bases and V 5 bases, and 11 bases lay outside the gene matches. The V gene's germline CDR1 is MDHEN and CDR2 SYDVKM. The CDR3 sequence is CASSPPQGDRYGYTF. CDR3 DNA: TGTGCCAGCAGTCCCCCCCAGGGGGATCGGTATGGCTACACCTTC.

This clone appeared a few times. The CDR3 DNA sequence: TGTGCCAGCAGTCTAGACAGGGTAGGGGAAAAACTGTTTTTT. Its translation is CASSLDRVGEKLFF. V usage is TRBV7-9 and J usage is TRBJ1-4, with 7 bases that match TRBD1. Per germline, CDR1 SEHNR and CDR2 FQNEAQ (reference sequence). The CDR3 consists of 14 residues. J lost 8 bases, V lost 6 bases, and 9 bases had no gene match. Using reference TRBV7-9 and TRBJ1-4 for the parts outside the CDR3, the full variable domain is DTGVSQNPRHKITKRGQNVTFRCDPISEHNRLYWYRQTLGQGPEFLTYFQNEAQLEKSRLLSDRFSAERPKGSFSTLEIQRTEQGDSAMYLCASSLDRVGEKLFFGSGTQLSVL.

In its sample, this clone was seen a few times. The chain recombines TRBV25-1 with TRBJ1-2; 7 nucleotides match TRBD1. The CDR3 runs 13 residues. Germline V lookup: CDR1 MGHDK, CDR2 SYGVNS. After removal of 6 bases from V and 4 bases from J, the junction contained 5 bases not matched to a gene. The CDR3 spells CASRETGSYGYTF. The CDR3 nucleotides read TGTGCCAGCAGGGAGACAGGGAGCTATGGCTACACCTTC.

Only a few counts were recorded for this clone. The chain carries TRBV5-1 and TRBJ2-6; a weak D match, TRBD2 (5 bases). Trimming stripped 4 bases from V and 0 bases from J, with 8 bases between. Per germline, CDR1 SGHRS and CDR2 YFSETQ. The CDR3 is 15 amino acids. The CDR3 nucleotides read TGCGCCAGCAGCACTACTAGCTCTGGGGCCAACGTCCTGACTTTC. It codes for CASSTTSSGANVLTF.

This clone was counted a few times. Other nucleotide sequences in the sample specify the same CDR3. This chain uses TRBV4-1 with TRBJ2-1; 14 bases match TRBD2. CDR3 length: 19 residues. From germline, CDR1 is MGHRA and CDR2 YSYEKL. V shed 3 bases, J shed 2 bases, and the junction held 9 bases outside the gene matches. The CDR3 DNA sequence: TGCGCCAGCAGCCACCCGGGACTAGCGGGAGCGGACCCCTACAATGAGCAGTTCTTC. Its translation: CASSHPGLAGADPYNEQFF.

There are a few counts of this clone. J is TRBJ1-4 and V is TRBV5-1; TRBD1 matches 8 bases. J lost 6 bases, V lost 5 bases, and 3 bases had no gene match. The CDR3 runs to 13 residues. Germline V gene data show CDR1 as SGHRS and CDR2 as YFSETQ. The CDR3 protein is CASRDRADEKLFF. The DNA of the CDR3 is TGCGCCAGCAGGGACAGGGCAGATGAAAAACTGTTTTTT.

The chain couples TRBV27 to TRBJ1-5; D uncertain. CDR1 and CDR2 (germline): MNHEY, SMNVEV (reference sequence). The V end lost 2 bases, the J end lost 15 bases, and 17 bases lay between the germline ends. The CDR3 contains 13 residues. The chain's CDR3 is CASSLTSCGGRHF. The CDR3 nucleotides are TGTGCCAGCAGTTTAACTTCCTGCGGTGGTAGGCATTTT.

This clone occurred a few times. The rearrangement links TRBV6-4 to TRBJ2-6; D gene ambiguous. Germline V gene sequence: CDR1 MRHNA, CDR2 SNTAGT. This CDR3 has 16 amino acids. Between the trimmed V and J ends, which lost 5 bases and 1 base, there was a span of 12 bases. Written as DNA, the CDR3 is TGTGCCAGCAGTCCTCACCCGGTGTCTGGGGCCAACGTCCTGACTTTC. Residues: CASSPHPVSGANVLTF.

The rearrangement links TRBV5-1 to TRBJ2-2, with 11 bases fitting TRBD2. V dropped 4 bases and J dropped 0; count of bases not matched to a gene: 2. Looked up from germline, CDR1 is SGHRS and CDR2 is YFSETQ. This CDR3 is 16 amino acids long. CDR3 protein: CASSPTSGANTGELFF. The CDR3 region has the DNA TGCGCCAGCAGCCCGACTAGCGGGGCGAACACCGGGGAGCTGTTTTTT.

This chain links TRBV28 with TRBJ2-7; D ambiguous. Germline CDR1 MDHEN, CDR2 SYDVKM. V shed 3 bases and J shed 9 bases, with 12 bases lying between them. The CDR3 is 12 amino acids. This chain's CDR3 is CASSLSLGGQYF. The CDR3 DNA sequence: TGTGCCAGCAGTTTGTCCCTCGGCGGGCAGTACTTC.